Listed here are 14 T cell receptor beta chains from one sample, sequenced in a study of T-cell memory formation after mild COVID-19 (dated by TCRdb to about 2021). Library preparation employed 5' RACE. The sequencer was an Illumina NovaSeq 6000. The raw public data were reprocessed by TCRdb itself: fastp quality trimming at Q25, MiXCR clonotype calling, in-frame beta chains only. Each CDR3 protein appears once, grouped with its most common genes and DNA. The sample table records some 410,000 distinct CDR3 sequences; about a quarter of these occur just once. The ten largest clones take up around 13% of the sample. The sequenced sample consisted of PBMCs or a T cell subset sorted from them (not recorded which). The receptors here all came from an adult woman who had mild COVID-19 (a few samples of this study predate the infection). The sample titles of this study are shuffled in the database, so cell type and time point are left out; the donor was told from shared clones.

In its sample, this clonotype was seen once. The chain links TRBV15 to TRBJ2-7; 9 bases agree with TRBD2. CDR1 is LNHNV, CDR2 YYDKDF, per germline (reference sequence). The CDR3 totals 15 residues. Trimming at V came to 5 bases and at J to 3 bases, leaving 8 bases not matched to a gene. CDR3 amino acids: CATSLTSGSGYEQYF. The CDR3 DNA follows: TGTGCCACCAGCCTGACTAGCGGTTCGGGCTACGAGCAGTACTTC.

The chain joins TRBV10-3 to TRBJ2-3; TRBD1 might be the D (5 bases). Germline V lookup: CDR1 ENHRY, CDR2 SYGVKD. There are 15 residues in the CDR3. V dropped 0 bases and J dropped 1 base, with 8 bases sitting between them. Here the CDR3 DNA reads TGTGCCATCAGTGAGTCGGGGCCACGCACAGATACGCAGTATTTT. This encodes CAISESGPRTDTQYF.

The gene calls are TRBV5-6 and TRBJ2-3; D assignment may be TRBD1 or TRBD2 (5 bases each). Germline loops: CDR1 SGHDT, CDR2 YYEEEE. Deletions cut 0 bases from V and 11 bases from J, with 16 bases between. The CDR3 contains 14 residues. The CDR3 nucleotides read TGTGCCAGCAGCTTGGACGTCGAAAGGGGAGAGCAGTATTTT. Residues: CASSLDVERGEQYF.

This chain links TRBV12-3 or TRBV12-4 with TRBJ1-4; D remains unclear. The CDR3 runs 11 residues. Trimming stripped 3 bases from V and 10 bases from J, with 6 bases between. CDR3 protein: CASSFEGKLFF. DNA of the CDR3: TGTGCCAGCAGTTTCGAGGGAAAACTGTTTTTT.

The chain has TRBV29-1 and TRBJ2-3, with 7 positions matching TRBD2. The CDR3 has 14 residues. Losses at the gene ends were 6 bases for V and 3 bases for J; bases not matched to a gene: 9. Germline CDR1 and CDR2: SQVTM and ANQGSEA. The CDR3 bases are TGCAGCGTCATTCCGGGACTACATACAGATACGCAGTATTTT. Its protein is CSVIPGLHTDTQYF.

The CDR3 DNA reads as TGTGCCAGCAGCGGGATTACGTTCACAGATACGCAGTATTTT. Translation gives CASSGITFTDTQYF. The chain links TRBV6-1 to TRBJ2-3, with a possible D match to TRBD2 (5 bases). CDR1 is MNHNS and CDR2 is SASEGT in the germline V gene. This CDR3 has 14 residues. The V end was cut by 6 bases, the J end by 2 bases, with 12 bases between.

The V gene is TRBV7-3, the J gene TRBJ2-1; TRBD1 matches at 10 bases. The germline CDR1 and CDR2 sequences are SGHTA and FQGTGA. The CDR3 consists of 17 residues. V was pared by 4 bases and J by 7 bases, with 13 bases of the junction left unmatched. The CDR3 protein is CASSSAPGTGVRNEQFF. The DNA of the CDR3 is TGTGCCAGCAGCTCTGCCCCCGGGACAGGGGTGAGGAATGAGCAGTTCTTC. The entire variable domain, with the rest obtained from reference TRBV7-3 and TRBJ2-1, is as follows: GAGVSQTPSNKVTEKGKYVELRCDPISGHTALYWYRQSLGQGPEFLIYFQGTGAADDSGLPNDRFFAVRPEGSVSTLKIQRTERGDSAVYLCASSSAPGTGVRNEQFFGPGTRLTVL.

The V gene is TRBV5-1, the J gene TRBJ1-2; perhaps TRBD1 as D (6 bases). Between the trimmed V and J ends, which lost 3 bases and 3 bases, there was a span of 12 bases. The CDR3 covers 14 residues. Looked up from germline, CDR1 is SGHRS and CDR2 is YFSETQ. In DNA, the CDR3 is TGCGCCAGCAGCTCCGAAACAGGGTACTATGGCTACACCTTC. It yields the protein CASSSETGYYGYTF.

This clonotype was counted between two and nine times. The genes are TRBV5-6 and TRBJ2-5; D could derive from TRBD1 or TRBD2 (5 bases each). CDR3 size: 15 residues. From germline, CDR1 is SGHDT and CDR2 YYEEEE. V lost 4 bases, J lost 3 bases, and 16 bases lay in between. Written as DNA, the CDR3 is TGTGCCAGCAGCCCGAGGGGCGGACGGAAAGAGACCCAGTACTTC. This encodes CASSPRGGRKETQYF.

The V and J genes are TRBV7-9 and TRBJ2-1; 13 bases align to TRBD2. Per the germline V gene, CDR1 is SEHNR and CDR2 is FQNEAQ (reference sequence). The CDR3 contains 16 residues. Trimming took 1 base from V and 7 from J; bases not matched to a gene: 4. The CDR3: CASSLVPGLAGNEQFF. CDR3 in DNA: TGTGCCAGCAGCTTAGTCCCGGGACTAGCGGGGAATGAGCAGTTCTTC.

The gene calls are TRBV15 and TRBJ1-5; D remains unclear. V lost 5 bases and J lost 9, with 14 bases in between. Germline assignment: CDR1 LNHNV and CDR2 YYDKDF (reference sequence). This CDR3 has 13 residues. The CDR3 is CATSGRSVTPQHF. Here the CDR3 DNA reads TGTGCCACCAGCGGGAGGTCGGTCACGCCCCAGCATTTT.

In its sample, this clonotype was seen a few times. The chain combines TRBV7-2 with TRBJ1-5; D is ambiguous. Germline loops: CDR1 SGHTA, CDR2 FQGNSA. The V end was cut by 7 bases, the J end by 6 bases, with 19 bases between. The CDR3 length is 15 residues. The chain's CDR3 is CASTLGGPVGQPQHF. In DNA, the CDR3 is TGTGCCAGCACCCTGGGCGGGCCCGTGGGTCAGCCCCAGCATTTT.

A few counts support this clonotype. V is TRBV4-1 and J is TRBJ2-7; possible D gene TRBD2, 5 bases. CDR1 is MGHRA, CDR2 YSYEKL, per germline. Trimming cost V 2 bases and J 3 bases, with 17 bases left between them. This CDR3 region has 16 residues. For the CDR3, the DNA is TGCGCCAGCAGCCAACTCGAGGGTGCGGCTCTCTACGAGCAGTACTTC. Its translation is CASSQLEGAALYEQYF.

This clonotype was recorded a few times. V usage is TRBV4-1 and J usage is TRBJ2-7, with TRBD2 as a possible D gene (5 bases). Germline CDR1 is MGHRA and CDR2 is YSYEKL. Trimming pared 1 base from V and 0 bases from J, leaving 16 bases between. The CDR3 covers 17 residues. The CDR3 nucleotides are TGCGCCAGCAGCCAAGTCCACAGCGGCGACTTCTCCTACGAGCAGTACTTC. Translating it yields CASSQVHSGDFSYEQYF.